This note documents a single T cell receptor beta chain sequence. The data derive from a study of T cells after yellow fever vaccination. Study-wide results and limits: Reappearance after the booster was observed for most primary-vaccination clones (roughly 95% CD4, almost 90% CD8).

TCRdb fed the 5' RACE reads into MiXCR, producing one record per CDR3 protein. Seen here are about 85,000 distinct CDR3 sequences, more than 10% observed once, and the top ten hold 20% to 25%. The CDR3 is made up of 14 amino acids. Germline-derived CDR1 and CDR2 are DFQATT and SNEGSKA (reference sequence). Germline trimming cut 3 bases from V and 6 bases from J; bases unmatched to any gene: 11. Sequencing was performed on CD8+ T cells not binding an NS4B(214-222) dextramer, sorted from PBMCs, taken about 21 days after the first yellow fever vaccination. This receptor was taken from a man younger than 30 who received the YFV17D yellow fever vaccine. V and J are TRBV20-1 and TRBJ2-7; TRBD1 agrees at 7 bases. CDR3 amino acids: CSASHPRGSLEQYF. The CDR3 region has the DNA TGCAGTGCTAGTCATCCCAGGGGGTCCCTCGAGCAGTACTTC.